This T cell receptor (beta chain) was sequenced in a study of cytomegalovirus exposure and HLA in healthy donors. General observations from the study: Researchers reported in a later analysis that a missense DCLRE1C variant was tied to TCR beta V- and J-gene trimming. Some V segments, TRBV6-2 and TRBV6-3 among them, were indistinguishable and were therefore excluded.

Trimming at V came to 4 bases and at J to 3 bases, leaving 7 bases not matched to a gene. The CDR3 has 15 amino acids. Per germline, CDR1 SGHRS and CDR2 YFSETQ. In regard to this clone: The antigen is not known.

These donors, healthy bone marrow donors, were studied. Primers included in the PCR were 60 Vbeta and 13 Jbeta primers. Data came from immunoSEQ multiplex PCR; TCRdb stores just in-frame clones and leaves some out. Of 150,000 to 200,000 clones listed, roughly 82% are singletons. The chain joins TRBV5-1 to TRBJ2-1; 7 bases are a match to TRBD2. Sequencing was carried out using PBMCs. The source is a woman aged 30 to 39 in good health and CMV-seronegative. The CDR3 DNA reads TGCGCCAGCAGCGGGGGGGGAAGGGACTACAATGAGCAGTTCTTC. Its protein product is CASSGGGRDYNEQFF.